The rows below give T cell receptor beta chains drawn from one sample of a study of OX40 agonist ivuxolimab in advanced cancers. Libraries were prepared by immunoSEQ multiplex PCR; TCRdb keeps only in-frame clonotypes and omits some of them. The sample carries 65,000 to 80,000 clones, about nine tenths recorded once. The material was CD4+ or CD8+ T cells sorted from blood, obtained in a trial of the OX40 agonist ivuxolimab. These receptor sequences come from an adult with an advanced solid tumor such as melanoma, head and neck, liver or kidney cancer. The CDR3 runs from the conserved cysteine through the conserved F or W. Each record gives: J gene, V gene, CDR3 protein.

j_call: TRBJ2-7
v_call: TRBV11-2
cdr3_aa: CASSPAGRVREQYF

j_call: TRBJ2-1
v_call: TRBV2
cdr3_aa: CASSEDSGSYNEQFF

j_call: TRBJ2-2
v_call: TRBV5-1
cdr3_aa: CASTRTGNTGELFF

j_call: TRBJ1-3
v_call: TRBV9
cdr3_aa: CASSVGGGAQGNTIYF

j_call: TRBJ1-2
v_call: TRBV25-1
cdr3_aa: CASSESGRHYFGYTF

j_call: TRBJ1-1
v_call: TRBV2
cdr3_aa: CASSEFTTANEAFF

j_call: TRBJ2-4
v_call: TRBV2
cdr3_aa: CASSEGRAGVQYF

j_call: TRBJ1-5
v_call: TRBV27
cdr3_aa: CASSGVWNQPQHF

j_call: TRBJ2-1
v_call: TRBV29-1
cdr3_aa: CSVERVGNEQFF

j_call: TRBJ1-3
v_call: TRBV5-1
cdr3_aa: CASSLATGGNTIYF

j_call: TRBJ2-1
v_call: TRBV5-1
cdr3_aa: CASSTGTAYNEQFF

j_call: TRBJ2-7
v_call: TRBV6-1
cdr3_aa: CASSVLAGNEQYF

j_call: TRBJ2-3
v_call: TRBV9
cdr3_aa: CASSVEQEETDTQYF

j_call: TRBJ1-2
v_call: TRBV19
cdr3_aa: CASSIYYGYTF

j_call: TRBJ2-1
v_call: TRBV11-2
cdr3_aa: CASSFSGRTEQFF

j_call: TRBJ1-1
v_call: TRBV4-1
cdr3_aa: CASSLRDLNTEAFF

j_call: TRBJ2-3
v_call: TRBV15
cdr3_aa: CATSRFGIGPDTQYF

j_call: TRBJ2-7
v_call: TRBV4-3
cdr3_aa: CASSQDGEGAIREQYF

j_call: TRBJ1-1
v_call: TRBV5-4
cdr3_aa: CASSLATRGHTEAFF

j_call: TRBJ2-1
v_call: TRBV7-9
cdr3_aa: CASSLGLAGNEQFF

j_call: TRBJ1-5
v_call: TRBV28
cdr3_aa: CASSPRSGSDQPQHF

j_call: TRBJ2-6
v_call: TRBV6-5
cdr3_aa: CASSYRGSGANVLTF

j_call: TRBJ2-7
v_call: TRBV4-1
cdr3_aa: CASSQAGLADYEQYF

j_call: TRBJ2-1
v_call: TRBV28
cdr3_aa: CASSTRTSGSQFHNEQFF

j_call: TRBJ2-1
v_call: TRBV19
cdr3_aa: CASSIDRDTVNEQFF

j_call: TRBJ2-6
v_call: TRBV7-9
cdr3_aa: CASSSANVLTF

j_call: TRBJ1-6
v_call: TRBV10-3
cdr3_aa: CAISPGPITGGIHF

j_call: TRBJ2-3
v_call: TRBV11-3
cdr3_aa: CASSLGASGSADTQYF

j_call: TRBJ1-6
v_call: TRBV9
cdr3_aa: CASSVHPKNNSPLHF

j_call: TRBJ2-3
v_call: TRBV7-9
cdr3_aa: CASSPPRNRAADTQYF

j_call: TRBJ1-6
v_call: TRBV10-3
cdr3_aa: CAIRSRDRGSPLHF

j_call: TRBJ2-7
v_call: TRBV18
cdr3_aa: CASSPQSQDEQYF